This T cell receptor (beta chain) was captured in a study of T cells after yellow fever vaccination. Study outcomes and limitations: The study found a weaker secondary response that peaked faster, day 5 versus 15.

5'RACE template switching produced TCR cDNA carrying a universal primer site and UMIs. A single record per CDR3 protein comes from TCRdb applying MiXCR to the 5' RACE reads. The sample lists about 260,000 distinct CDR3 sequences, 5.2% occurring once. V was pared by 2 bases and J by 2 bases, with 1 base of the junction left unmatched. The CDR3 sequence is 13 residues long. Germline V lookup: CDR1 SGHRS, CDR2 YFSETQ. A note on this clonotype: Its antigen is unknown.

The sample in question was CD4+ T cells sorted from PBMCs, obtained on the day of the yellow fever booster vaccination. The sequence was collected from a man between 18 and 29 years old who received the YFV17D yellow fever vaccine. V gene TRBV5-1 combines with J gene TRBJ2-7; TRBD1 matches 7 bases. The CDR3 reads CASSFGQAYEQYF. CDR3 bases: TGCGCCAGCAGCTTCGGACAGGCCTACGAGCAGTACTTC.